What follows are 7 T cell receptor beta chains derived from one specimen sequenced in a study of cytomegalovirus exposure and HLA in healthy donors. PCR employed 60 Vbeta and 13 Jbeta primers. Profiling relied on immunoSEQ multiplex PCR, and the TCRdb table lists in-frame clones only, not all of them. The table shows 200,000 or so clones, with roughly 80% occurring only once. The specimen sequenced was PBMCs. The receptors stem from a man aged 35-49 years in good health and CMV-seronegative.

This clone is a singleton in its sample. This sequence joins TRBV6-5 and TRBJ1-5; D uncertain. The ends were cut back, 10 bases at V and 6 bases at J, with 10 bases in the middle. The CDR3 covers 11 residues. In germline, CDR1 is MNHEY, CDR2 SVGAGI. The CDR3 nucleotides read TGTGCCACCGGAGCCGGTCAGCCCCAGCATTTT. It encodes CATGAGQPQHF.

This chain joins TRBV11-2 and TRBJ2-3; TRBD2 matches at 9 bases. The germline V gene encodes CDR1 SGHAT and CDR2 FQNNGV. The CDR3 runs 16 residues. The junction had 8 bases not matched to a gene; V was cut back by 5 bases and J by 2 bases. Here the CDR3 reads CASSVPLAGNTDTQYF. Here the CDR3 DNA reads TGTGCCAGCAGCGTGCCCCTAGCGGGGAACACAGATACGCAGTATTTT.

V gene TRBV5-8 combines with J gene TRBJ1-5; perhaps TRBD1 as D (5 bases). Germline CDR1 and CDR2: SGHTS and YDEGEE. Between the trimmed V and J ends, which lost 4 bases and 9 bases, there was a span of 20 bases. The CDR3 is made up of 15 amino acids. The CDR3 bases are TGTGCCAGCAGCCCGGATCTGCGGGGGAGACGGCCCCAGCATTTT. Amino acids: CASSPDLRGRRPQHF. Full variable domain (remainder filled in from reference TRBV5-8 and TRBJ1-5): EAGVTQSPTHLIKTRGQQATLRCSPISGHTSVYWYQQALGLGLQFLLWYDEGEERNRGNFPPRFSGRQFPNYSSELNVNALELEDSALYLCASSPDLRGRRPQHFGDGTRLSIL.

This clone was seen more than once but under ten times. This chain uses TRBV6-5 with TRBJ2-5, with 10 bases lining up with TRBD2. The junction had 2 bases not matched to a gene; V was cut back by 2 bases and J by 2 bases. The CDR3 consists of 15 residues. Looked up from germline, CDR1 is MNHEY and CDR2 is SVGAGI. The CDR3 here is CASSYELAGQETQYF. As DNA, the CDR3 is TGTGCCAGCAGTTACGAACTAGCGGGACAAGAGACCCAGTACTTC.

This sequence joins TRBV6-6 and TRBJ1-1, with TRBD1 matching 8 bases. Germline values: CDR1 MNHNY, CDR2 SVGAGI (reference sequence). The V and J ends lost 7 bases and 3 bases, in that order; junction bases with no gene match: 7. CDR3 length: 14 residues. The CDR3 DNA follows: TGTGCCAGCACTATGACAGGGGTGGACACTGAAGCTTTCTTT. Amino acid sequence: CASTMTGVDTEAFF.

This clone has a handful of counts. This sequence joins TRBV28 and TRBJ2-2, with 7 bases matching TRBD1. V was clipped by 6 bases and J by 3 bases; unmatched bases: 4. The CDR3 has 14 amino acids. Looked up from germline, CDR1 is MDHEN and CDR2 is SYDVKM. For the CDR3, the DNA is TGTGCCAGCAGGCCGACAGGGTACACCGGGGAGCTGTTTTTT. Protein product: CASRPTGYTGELFF. Drawing the rest from reference TRBV28 and TRBJ2-2, the complete variable domain is DVKVTQSSRYLVKRTGEKVFLECVQDMDHENMFWYRQDPGLGLRLIYFSYDVKMKEKGDIPEGYSVSREKKERFSLILESASTNQTSMYLCASRPTGYTGELFFGEGSRLTVL.

The chain links TRBV11-2 to TRBJ1-4; D may be TRBD1 (5 bases). CDR1 is SGHAT, CDR2 FQNNGV, per germline. The CDR3 extends over 15 amino acids. The V end was cut by 1 base, the J end by 2 bases, with 8 bases between. The CDR3 is CASSLVGGTNEKLFF. CDR3 coding DNA: TGTGCCAGCAGCTTAGTGGGGGGGACTAATGAAAAACTGTTTTTT.